This record looks at one T cell receptor (beta chain) sequence and its context. Its antigen remains unidentified. The sample holds no much larger clone one base away, and base qualities are not on file. These data are taken from a study of cytomegalovirus exposure and HLA in healthy donors (dated by TCRdb to about 2017). With respect to the entire study: In an earlier analysis of 450 to 750 of the donors, less than 350 Gb of sequence data and approximately 120 million unique TCR beta sequences from about 190 million T cells were reported. The number of typed donors differed by locus: about 629-640 for A, B, C, DRB1 and DQB1; 522 for DQA1; 606 for DPA1; and 450 to 480 for DPB1. Rather than using new phenotypic data, the later analysis identified candidate immune exposures from TCR beta sequences and from how often those sequences occurred across donors. Among the roughly 400 genotyped donors, 81% belonged to the genetic ancestry cluster associated with self-reported Caucasian donors. To predict cytomegalovirus infection status, the study brought together high-throughput TCR immunosequencing, statistical association of individual TCRs with disease status, and machine learning. In a later genetic analysis, genome-wide SNP genotypes for about three fifths of the 666 donors were used, and that subset was treated as a discovery cohort. Every discovery cohort repertoire had been produced on one sequencing platform. An earlier analysis of around 540 of the donors applied high-throughput TCR beta sequencing to assess whether each TCR beta V gene segment acted as functional or pseudogenic. An early release covering 550 to 700 HLA-typed donors comprised about 310 gigabases of sequencing data and tens of millions of unique TCR sequences. Besides the first cohort of more than 650 subjects, a separate validation cohort made up of about 120 different subjects was used. On average, over 200,000 unique TCR beta nucleotide sequences were sequenced per donor among several hundred genotyped donors of the cohort, with roughly 18% of those sequences being non-productive. HLA typing covered class I and class II loci at four-digit resolution. Donor age, sex, ethnicity and CMV serostatus were collected together with the repertoire data. Roughly 5 DR-DQ haplotypes were handled as single units for association and clustering, since linkage in the cohort was strong. The study profiled the T cell repertoires of under 700 subjects by immunosequencing and related them to cytomegalovirus serostatus. In a later analysis, previously published TCR beta repertoires from about 670 donors were re-analyzed and high-resolution HLA genotyping was added so that TCR occurrence patterns could be studied. The study aimed to test whether signatures of past pathogen exposure could be identified by cataloging public T cell receptors.

General findings and caveats noted by the study authors: The classifier was reported to diagnose cytomegalovirus status with high specificity and sensitivity in both the original cohort and the validation cohort. Broadly in line with IMGT annotations, most TCR beta V segments showed up in productive rearrangements about 87% or about 30% of the time in an earlier analysis of 450 to 750 of the donors. Because counts were too low, approximately 18 rarely observed V segments, including chromosome 9 orphons, were excluded from the earlier analysis of several hundred of the donors. Roughly uniform sequencing depth across donors was assumed in presence/absence analyses, although this assumption may not hold. A total of fewer than 200 TCR beta chains were listed by the study as associated with cytomegalovirus. Most CMV-associated TCR beta chains appeared to be HLA-restricted in a later analysis, and the HLA associations seemed to be driven largely by CMV exposure. Because the 87-base-pair reads could not distinguish some IMGT-functional V segments, including TRBV6-2 and TRBV6-3, those segments were excluded. A later analysis found that TCR association rates varied across HLA loci, with DRB1 alleles showing the most associated TCRs and HLA-C alleles the fewest. The authors suggested that the approach could potentially be extended to other disease states and immunological phenotypes. At a false discovery rate of 0.05, a later analysis linked 15,000 to 20,000 TCR beta sequences to specific HLA alleles. This cohort had only TCR beta chains sequenced, and the lack of alpha or paired-chain data limited which features could be detected. A few of the identified cytomegalovirus-associated TCR beta chains were confirmed in vitro to be specific for cytomegalovirus antigens. A later analysis found that HLA-associated TCR beta chains were more clonally expanded and had lower generation probabilities than equally common non-associated chains. Because HLA typing was unavailable for some donors at each locus, only the typed subset was used in association tests. Linkage disequilibrium might explain the correlated functional status among segregating V segments, but an unknown experimental factor could not be excluded. A cluster of highly shared sequence variants was judged likely to represent a technical artifact of the sequencing pipeline. A further reported finding was that TCR beta sequences accurately predicted the HLA-A and HLA-B alleles for most subjects in the first cohort. In a later analysis, several top co-occurrence clusters were reported to appear linked to parvovirus B19, influenza, CMV and Epstein-Barr virus. Strong co-occurrence of HLA alleles, especially DR and DQ, made assigning TCR associations to individual alleles difficult. A later genetic analysis reported fewer N-insertions in productive TCRs among donors in an Asian-associated ancestry cluster than the roughly 700-donor mean. A later genetic analysis associated a missense DCLRE1C variant with V-gene and J-gene trimming of TCR beta chains, and an independent cohort replicated the association. The only immune exposure information available for the cohort was CMV serostatus. While some public TCRs were present in many individuals, most TCR sequences turned up only very rarely across donors.

Libraries were prepared through the immunoSEQ multiplex PCR assay. For the multiplex PCR, a mixture combining 60 forward primers for TCR Vbeta segments and 13 reverse primers for TCR Jbeta segments was used. Amplification of the CDR3 region of rearranged TCR beta genes was performed with a multiplex PCR assay on genomic DNA. The amplified TCR beta libraries were sequenced on the Illumina HiSeq System as 87-base-pair reads. In the authors' own workflow: A later analysis counted 75 million to 100 million unique TCR beta chains across the 700 or so repertoires, and some 12 million of these chains were shared by at least two donors. Raw reads were error-corrected and collapsed into unique sequences with a nearest-neighbor algorithm that merged closely related sequences to remove PCR and sequencing errors. CDR3 sequences were aligned to IMGT reference sequences to assign V, D and J gene segments. For a sequence to be retained, a match of at least six nucleotides to both a V gene segment and a J gene segment was required. A rearrangement was called productive if the CDR3 had no stop codons and remained in frame with V and J, and every other rearrangement was called non-productive. CDR3 was defined according to IMGT convention as the region running from the second conserved V-encoded cysteine to the conserved J-encoded phenylalanine. Sequences without an unambiguous match to a single V gene segment were excluded from the earlier analysis of a few hundred of the donors. In an earlier analysis of several hundred of the donors, V segments were called functional above 56.7% productive rearrangements and were called segregating when the between-donor standard deviation exceeded 5%. A statistical classification framework was built to diagnose cytomegalovirus status from the catalog of TCR beta chain sequences. In a later analysis, V and J genes were assigned by comparing TCR nucleotide sequences against IMGT/GENE-DB human TR gene sequences. A later analysis assigned CDR3 sequences and most-parsimonious VDJ recombination scenarios with the TCRdist pipeline. In a later analysis, each TCR beta chain was defined by its CDR3 amino acid sequence together with its V-gene family, and reads lacking a unique V-gene family were excluded. In a later analysis, around 650 highly shared, low-generation-probability nucleotide sequences were removed to address suspected cross-contamination and a sequencing artifact. A later analysis calculated a clonal expansion index for each public chain from normalized within-repertoire ranks of inferred template counts. A later analysis computed generation probabilities with a VDJ recombination model fitted to out-of-frame rearrangements, and checked the results against IGoR. A later analysis scored TCR-TCR, TCR-HLA and TCR-CMV co-occurrence with hypergeometric tests, applying a repertoire-size bias correction to TCR pairs. A later analysis estimated false discovery rates by permuting HLA or CMV assignments 20 times. In a later analysis, co-occurring TCRs were grouped using DBSCAN, and TCRdist sequence similarity was added for clustering within HLA-allele-positive subsets. Repertoires with fewer than 30,000 or more than 120,000 public chains, plus five repertoires with anomalous nucleotide sharing, were excluded from co-occurrence clustering. Sourced from immuneACCESS, this table was stored by TCRdb with only in-frame sequences that have V and J called. A share of the clones is absent; for the studies checked, an unresolved V gene accounts for under half, and the remainder has no known explanation. The D gene and trimming were derived from the DNA, and the V and J assignments and clone size from that table. This sample comprises 80,000 to 100,000 clones, about 70% of them detected only once. The ten largest clones capture over 1% of the sample.

In total, roughly 710 healthy bone marrow donors made up the cohort. At the time of sampling, every cohort member was nominally healthy, though immune exposures that went unrecorded were likely present. The donor was CMV seronegative and belonged to the group of around 400 seronegative cohort members. A peripheral blood sample was collected from each donor, and TCR beta sequencing was performed on peripheral blood mononuclear cells. Genomic DNA was extracted from the blood cell samples with the Qiagen DNeasy Blood Extraction Kit. CDR1 and CDR2 were assigned from the germline V gene (reference sequence) as MNHEY and SMNVEV. V lost 3 bases and J lost 0 bases, and the count of bases not matched to a germline gene is 1. The CDR3 measures 14 amino acids from cysteine to phenylalanine. Only the CDR3 DNA stays, 42 bases, in frame from base 1.

This chain is built from TRBV27 and TRBJ1-1, with 7 central nucleotides matching TRBD1. Sequenced material: PBMCs. This clonotype was sampled from a female donor in good health and CMV-seronegative. The CDR3 reads as follows: CASSLGTVNTEAFF. The DNA reads as follows: TGTGCCAGCAGTTTGGGGACAGTGAACACTGAAGCTTTCTTT.